These 20 T cell receptor beta chains were all obtained from the same sample, sequenced in a study of T cells in women clearing cervical HPV infection (dated by TCRdb to between 2018 and 2020). The library came from the immunoSEQ multiplex PCR assay. Imported from immuneACCESS, the table was reduced by TCRdb to in-frame sequences with V and J called. These copies leave out some clones; in studies compared against another copy, an unresolved V gene accounts for under half, and the cause of the remainder is not known. In this sample's table one finds about 40,000 clones. The ten largest clones capture about 8% of the sample. Sequences were obtained from blood buffy coat. Every receptor here comes from a woman between 18 and 70 years old with a cervical HPV16 infection that either progressed to CIN3+ or cleared (not recorded which).

In the case of this clone: The read falls 3 residues short of the CDR3 end, and the missing part is taken from the germline J gene. The V call is TRBV4-1, the J call TRBJ2-3; D possibly corresponds to TRBD2 (6 bases). Germline V lookup: CDR1 MGHRA, CDR2 YSYEKL. This CDR3 has 16 residues. Trimming removed 1 base from V and 2 bases from J, with 13 bases in between. The CDR3 DNA, read in part, is TGCGCCAGCAGCCAAGGGGTTAGCGGTAACACAGATACG. Protein sequence: CASSQGVSGNTDT. The complete CDR3 protein is CASSQGVSGNTDTQYF.

A note on this clone: Read coverage stops 3 residues before the CDR3 terminus; the germline J gene supplies the remainder. The genes are TRBV20-1 and TRBJ2-3, with 7 bases lining up with TRBD2. V lost 4 bases and J lost 2; bases outside the gene matches: 6. The length of the CDR3 is 14 residues. Per the germline V gene, CDR1 is DFQATT and CDR2 is SNEGSKA (reference sequence). The CDR3 bases that were read are TGCAGTGCTAATCGTGGGGGGGACACAGATACG. Translating gives CSANRGGDTDT. The entire CDR3 sequence reads CSANRGGDTDTQYF.

As concerns this clone: Read sequence stops 3 residues before the CDR3 end, and the germline J gene provides the missing end. V is TRBV4-1 and J is TRBJ2-7; 11 positions match TRBD1. The germline gives CDR1 MGHRA, CDR2 YSYEKL. The J segment lost 3 bases and the V segment lost 3 bases, leaving 1 base of the junction unmatched. The CDR3 has 14 residues. The covered CDR3 bases are TGCGCCAGCAGCCAGGGACAGGGGGTCTACGAG. This gives the protein CASSQGQGVYE. The entire CDR3 protein is CASSQGQGVYEQYF.

About this clone: The read terminates 3 residues before the CDR3 end, so the remaining end is supplied by the germline J gene. The J gene is TRBJ1-2, the V gene TRBV10-3; 9 bases are shared with TRBD1. The length of the CDR3 is 12 residues. The V gene's germline CDR1 is ENHRY and CDR2 SYGVKD. The sequenced part of the CDR3 DNA is TGTGCCATCAACAGGGGGCGCGGGAGC. Protein: CAINRGRGS. The CDR3 reads in full as CAINRGRGSYTF.

Concerning this clone: The read ends 3 residues before the CDR3 terminus; that terminus is restored from the germline J gene. The sample contains more than one DNA sequence encoding this CDR3. The chain combines TRBV13 with TRBJ1-1; 9 bases line up with TRBD1. Per the germline V gene, CDR1 is PRHDT and CDR2 is FYEKMQ (reference sequence). V gave up 5 bases and J gave up 4 bases; unmatched junction bases: 2. The CDR3 is 13 residues long. The sequenced part of the CDR3 DNA is TGTGCCAGCAGCGGGACAGGGCGCACTGAA. This codes for CASSGTGRTE. The whole CDR3 sequence is CASSGTGRTEAFF. Using reference TRBV13 and TRBJ1-1 for the parts outside the CDR3, the full variable domain is AAGVIQSPRHLIKEKRETATLKCYPIPRHDTVYWYQQGPGQDPQFLISFYEKMQSDKGSIPDRFSAQQFSDYHSELNMSSLELGDSALYFCASSGTGRTEAFFGQGTRLTVV.

About this clone itself: The read comes to an end 3 residues before the CDR3 does, leaving the germline J gene to fill in the end. The chain has TRBV7-8 and TRBJ1-1, with TRBD1 matching 9 bases. The CDR3 has 15 amino acids. Trimming cost V 5 bases and J 1 base; bases outside gene matches: 5. CDR1 SGHVS and CDR2 FQNEAQ come from the germline V gene. The CDR3 sequence is CASSAPGQGNTEAFF. The CDR3 DNA, read in part, is TGTGCCAGCAGCGCACCGGGACAGGGGAACACTGAA.

Turning to this clone: The CDR3 is cut off 3 residues early in the read; its end comes from the germline J gene. This chain connects TRBV5-1 to TRBJ2-1, with 12 nucleotides matching TRBD2. Losses at the gene ends were 0 bases for V and 8 bases for J; bases not matched to a gene: 6. CDR3 length: 16 residues. The V gene's germline CDR1 is SGHRS and CDR2 YFSETQ. The CDR3 loop is CASSLGASGGADEQFF. Incomplete CDR3 DNA: TGCGCCAGCAGCTTGGGAGCTAGCGGGGGGGCCGATGAG.

A word on this clone: The read halts 3 residues ahead of the CDR3 end, with the missing end drawn from the germline J gene. J is TRBJ2-1 and V is TRBV6-4; TRBD2 might be the D (6 bases). Germline assignment: CDR1 MRHNA and CDR2 SNTAGT. CDR3 length: 15 amino acids. Trimming left V 3 bases short and J 3 bases short, with 12 bases between. CDR3 DNA, as far as it was read: TGTGCCAGCAGTGATCAGGGAGGTGGCTACAATGAG. This sequence encodes CASSDQGGGYNE. The CDR3 in its entirety is CASSDQGGGYNEQFF.

With regard to this clone: The CDR3 goes on 3 residues after the read ends, and that part is filled in from the germline J gene. This chain links TRBV19 with TRBJ1-5, with 8 bases identical to TRBD1. CDR1 is LNHDA and CDR2 is SQIVND in the germline V gene (reference sequence). The CDR3 contains 14 residues. With 5 bases clipped from V and 2 bases from J, the junction kept 2 bases outside the gene matches. The CDR3: CASSQGAGNQPQHF. The DNA read from the CDR3 is TGTGCCAGTAGTCAGGGGGCTGGCAATCAGCCC.

As regards this clone: The read comes to an end 3 residues before the CDR3 does, leaving the germline J gene to fill in the end. J is TRBJ1-2 and V is TRBV18, with TRBD1 identical over 7 bases. J lost 7 bases, V lost 6 bases, and 14 bases had no gene match. The CDR3 extends over 15 amino acids. Looked up from germline, CDR1 is KGHSH and CDR2 is LQKENI. The CDR3 loop reads CASSPSTGEVGGYTF. The CDR3 bases that were read are TGTGCCAGCTCTCCTTCTACAGGGGAGGTCGGTGGC.

The sequenced CDR3 bases are TGTGCCAGCAGCGTCCGGACTAGCGGGCGCACAGATACG. Protein: CASSVRTSGRTDT. The complete CDR3 sequence is CASSVRTSGRTDTQYF. J is TRBJ2-3 and V is TRBV5-4; 11 bases are a match to TRBD2. The CDR3 end lies 3 residues beyond the end of the read and is filled in from the germline J gene. Germline V gene data show CDR1 as SGHNT and CDR2 as YYREEE (reference sequence). This CDR3 region has 16 residues. Trimming cost V 4 bases and J 1 base; bases outside gene matches: 5.

Comments on this clone: Coverage ceases 3 residues before the CDR3 finishes, and the germline J gene fills in the end. V usage is TRBV6-4 and J usage is TRBJ2-3; TRBD1 is a possible D gene (6 bases). Germline V gene data show CDR1 as MRHNA and CDR2 as SNTAGT. The CDR3 is 16 amino acids. Between the trimmed V and J ends, which lost 6 bases and 2 bases, there was a span of 18 bases. CDR3 protein: CASSPNRQAYTDTQYF. The part of the CDR3 DNA that was read is TGTGCCAGCAGCCCCAATCGACAGGCGTACACAGATACG.

On this clone itself: The DNA ends 3 residues before the CDR3 does, and the rest of the CDR3 is filled in from the germline J gene. The rearrangement uses TRBV5-1 and TRBJ2-3; 7 bases agree with TRBD2. Germline V gives CDR1 SGHRS, CDR2 YFSETQ. J gave up 2 bases and V 0 bases, and 3 bases lay outside the gene matches. The CDR3 runs 15 residues. Partial CDR3 DNA: TGCGCCAGCAGCTTGGAGCGGGGCCCCACAGATACG. Protein sequence: CASSLERGPTDT. The entire CDR3 sequence reads CASSLERGPTDTQYF.

Remarks on this clone: The read is 3 residues too short to cover the CDR3 end, so that end is filled in from the germline J gene. This rearrangement joins TRBV4-2 to TRBJ2-7; no definite D call. The CDR3 sequence is 17 residues long. Germline loops: CDR1 LGHNA, CDR2 YNFKEQ. V shed 0 bases and J shed 1 base, with 16 bases lying between them. CDR3 sequence: CASSQDTRVSMSYEQYF. CDR3 bases read: TGTGCCAGCAGCCAAGATACCAGAGTCAGTATGTCCTACGAG.

On this clone itself: The CDR3 extends 3 residues past the end of the read, so its final part is completed from the germline J gene. This chain connects TRBV20-1 to TRBJ1-1; D is perhaps TRBD1 (6 bases). Germline CDR1 is DFQATT and CDR2 is SNEGSKA (reference sequence). V was shortened by 6 bases and J by 1 base, with 15 bases between the two germline ends. This CDR3 contains 14 residues. The part of the CDR3 DNA that was read is TGCAGTGCAATTCCCAGGACAGCGAACACTGAA. It yields the protein CSAIPRTANTE. The full CDR3 protein reads CSAIPRTANTEAFF.

The part of the CDR3 DNA that was read is TGTGCCAGCAGCTTAGGGGGACTTAAGGAGACC. This gives the protein CASSLGGLKET. The full-length CDR3 reads as CASSLGGLKETQYF. This sequence joins TRBV7-3 and TRBJ2-5; maybe TRBD2 (6 bases). The read finishes 3 residues shy of the CDR3 end, and the germline J gene is used to complete it. The CDR3 consists of 14 residues. V lost 2 bases to trimming and J lost 5 bases, with 12 bases between them. Germline-derived CDR1 and CDR2 are SGHTA and FQGTGA.

Details on this clone: The read stops 3 residues short of the end of the CDR3; the missing end is completed from the germline J gene. V is TRBV20-1 and J is TRBJ2-5; TRBD2 agrees at 10 bases. CDR1 and CDR2 from the germline V gene are DFQATT and SNEGSKA (reference sequence). The V and J ends lost 1 base and 1 base, in that order; junction bases with no gene match: 15. The CDR3 extends over 19 amino acids. Incomplete CDR3 DNA: TGCAGTGCTAGAGTTCCCCGAGGTGTAGCGGGGGGATTCCAAGAGACC. Its translation: CSARVPRGVAGGFQET. The whole CDR3 sequence reads CSARVPRGVAGGFQETQYF.

As for this clone: Sequencing ends 3 residues short of the CDR3 end; the germline J gene provides the rest. V is TRBV4-1 and J is TRBJ1-2, with D hard to call. The V and J ends lost 0 bases and 4 bases respectively, with 9 bases between them. The CDR3 extends over 14 amino acids. The germline V gene encodes CDR1 MGHRA and CDR2 YSYEKL. Here the CDR3 reads CASSQDTRSYGYTF. Incomplete CDR3 DNA: TGCGCCAGCAGCCAAGATACGAGGTCCTATGGC.

The DNA read from the CDR3 is TGTGCCAGCACCGAGCGGGGGGGTTTCAATGAG. It codes for CASTERGGFNE. The whole CDR3 protein is CASTERGGFNEQFF. This chain uses TRBV5-4 with TRBJ2-1, with 10 bases aligning to TRBD2. The read ends 3 residues early relative to the CDR3; the germline J gene fills the gap. The CDR3 sequence is 14 residues long. The J segment lost 6 bases and the V segment lost 6 bases, leaving 6 bases of the junction unmatched. The V gene's germline CDR1 is SGHNT and CDR2 YYREEE (reference sequence).

About this clone: Read data end 3 residues before the CDR3 end; the end is taken from the germline J gene. The chain combines TRBV30 with TRBJ2-3; TRBD2 agrees at 10 bases. Unmatched junction bases numbered 6, after V lost 2 bases and J lost 4 bases. Germline V CDR1 and CDR2: GTSNPN, SVGIG (reference sequence). There are 15 residues in the CDR3. The CDR3: CAWSYSGGLSDTQYF. CDR3 DNA (partial): TGTGCCTGGAGTTATAGCGGGGGGTTATCAGATACG.